Below, 24 T cell receptor beta chains from the same sample are listed, as sequenced in a study of blood T cell repertoires in COVID-19 (dated by TCRdb to about 2020). Library preparation was by the immunoSEQ multiplex PCR assay. Not all clones reach the TCRdb copy of this immuneACCESS table, which keeps in-frame sequences only. Checked studies attribute under half of the gap to unresolved V genes and leave the rest unexplained. Here the sample has a few hundred thousand clones; 87% occur a single time. Of the sample, 10% falls within the top ten clones. The sequenced material came from PBMCs or T cells enriched from blood (not recorded which). These receptors all stem from a man aged 18 to 30 with acute COVID-19.

The chain has TRBV12-5 and TRBJ1-1, with TRBD1 matching 7 bases. V was clipped by 3 bases and J by 4 bases; unmatched bases: 11. Per germline, CDR1 LGHNT and CDR2 FRNRAP. The CDR3 sequence is 16 residues long. The CDR3 loop reads CASGFLVGGVLTEAFF. Written as DNA, the CDR3 is TGTGCTAGTGGTTTCTTGGTAGGGGGCGTTCTCACTGAAGCTTTCTTT.

The V gene is TRBV29-1, the J gene TRBJ1-2, with D tentatively TRBD1 (5 bases). Looked up from germline, CDR1 is SQVTM and CDR2 is ANQGSEA. The CDR3 is made up of 14 amino acids. V was trimmed by 0 bases and J by 3 bases, leaving 11 bases between them. CDR3 coding DNA: TGCAGCGTTGAAGAGAGGGGAGGGGACTATGGCTACACCTTC. Translating gives CSVEERGGDYGYTF.

This chain joins TRBV6-5 and TRBJ2-1, with a weak D call TRBD2 (6 bases). V was clipped by 4 bases and J by 8 bases, with 21 bases between them. This CDR3 comprises 16 residues. The germline V gene encodes CDR1 MNHEY and CDR2 SVGAGI. The CDR3 reads CASSWGVVLGSDEQFF. In nucleotides, the CDR3 is TGTGCCAGCAGTTGGGGGGTCGTTCTTGGGTCGGATGAGCAGTTCTTC.

The chain uses TRBV3-1 (or the pseudogene TRBV3-2) and TRBJ2-1; the match to TRBD2 covers 12 bases. V lost 0 bases, J lost 4 bases, and 7 bases stayed unmatched. Germline V gene sequence: CDR1 LGHDT, CDR2 YNNKEL (reference sequence). The CDR3 is 18 residues long. CDR3 sequence: CASSQELAGGVWYNEQFF. CDR3 nucleotide sequence: TGTGCCAGCAGCCAAGAGCTAGCGGGAGGGGTTTGGTACAATGAGCAGTTCTTC.

Only one count was recorded for this clone. V gene TRBV5-1 combines with J gene TRBJ2-5; D call uncertain. The CDR3 has 16 residues. Germline loops: CDR1 SGHRS, CDR2 YFSETQ. Trimming stripped 0 bases from V and 5 bases from J, with 17 bases between. The CDR3 protein is CASSLAAGRKQETQYF. In DNA, the CDR3 is TGCGCCAGCAGCTTGGCCGCAGGTAGGAAACAGGAGACCCAGTACTTC.

This clone showed up just a few times. The chain links TRBV28 to TRBJ2-1, with D perhaps matching TRBD2 (6 bases). Between the trimmed V and J ends, which lost 4 bases and 0 bases, there was a span of 13 bases. Germline values: CDR1 MDHEN, CDR2 SYDVKM. The CDR3 runs 16 residues. CDR3 in DNA: TGTGCCAGCAGTTGGCTCCGACTAGGCTCCTACAATGAGCAGTTCTTC. Translating it yields CASSWLRLGSYNEQFF. The full variable domain, rest sourced from reference TRBV28 and TRBJ2-1, is DVKVTQSSRYLVKRTGEKVFLECVQDMDHENMFWYRQDPGLGLRLIYFSYDVKMKEKGDIPEGYSVSREKKERFSLILESASTNQTSMYLCASSWLRLGSYNEQFFGPGTRLTVL.

The V call is TRBV3-1 (or the pseudogene TRBV3-2), the J call TRBJ1-6, with 9 bases matching TRBD1. CDR1 LGHDT and CDR2 YNNKEL come from the germline V gene (reference sequence). The CDR3 has 14 amino acids. Losses at the gene ends were 5 bases for V and 7 bases for J; bases not matched to a gene: 3. CDR3 sequence reads: CASSSGQGNSPLHF. The CDR3 DNA is TGTGCCAGCAGCTCGGGACAGGGAAATTCACCCCTCCACTTT.

V gene TRBV7-2 combines with J gene TRBJ1-1; D unclear. The CDR3 has 13 amino acids. Trimming cost V 5 bases and J 3 bases, with 10 bases left between them. CDR1 is SGHTA and CDR2 is FQGNSA in the germline V gene. The CDR3 nucleotides are TGTGCCAGCAGCCCCGCCGGTGACACTGAAGCTTTCTTT. Amino acids: CASSPAGDTEAFF.

This clone was seen a few times. The V gene is TRBV5-1, the J gene TRBJ2-3; tentatively, D is TRBD1 (6 bases). This CDR3 comprises 17 residues. Germline assignment: CDR1 SGHRS and CDR2 YFSETQ. The V end was cut by 1 base, the J end by 0 bases, with 15 bases between. The chain's CDR3 is CASSLWGVTGSTDTQYF. Here the CDR3 DNA reads TGCGCCAGCAGCTTGTGGGGCGTGACAGGTAGCACAGATACGCAGTATTTT.

This chain links TRBV7-9 with TRBJ2-7; D is unresolved. Germline CDR1 reads SEHNR; CDR2 reads FQNEAQ (reference sequence). Between the trimmed V and J ends, which lost 5 bases and 3 bases, there was a span of 11 bases. The CDR3 has 13 residues. CDR3 region: CASSPQVVYEQYF. As DNA, the CDR3 is TGTGCCAGCAGCCCCCAGGTCGTCTACGAGCAGTACTTC.

This clone has a single count. J is TRBJ2-1 and V is TRBV28; D gene uncertain. Germline CDR1 reads MDHEN; CDR2 reads SYDVKM. Trimming cost V 8 bases and J 0 bases, with 11 bases left between them. The CDR3 is 14 residues long. The CDR3 protein is CASDDTGSYNEQFF. For the CDR3, the DNA is TGTGCCAGCGATGATACGGGCTCCTACAATGAGCAGTTCTTC.

Only one count was recorded for this clone. The V and J genes are TRBV25-1 and TRBJ1-1; 9 bases match TRBD1. Germline V gene lookup returns CDR1 MGHDK and CDR2 SYGVNS. This CDR3 is built from 13 residues. With 6 bases clipped from V and 4 bases from J, the junction kept 3 bases outside the gene matches. CDR3 residues: CASRQGAITEAFF. In DNA form, the CDR3 reads TGTGCCAGCAGACAGGGGGCGATCACTGAAGCTTTCTTT.

This chain joins TRBV24-1 and TRBJ2-1; D remains ambiguous. The CDR3 is made up of 14 amino acids. In germline, CDR1 is KGHDR, CDR2 SFDVKD. Trimming took off 2 bases at V and 8 bases at J, with 12 bases between the two ends. CDR3 nucleotide sequence: TGTGCCACCAGTGATTCCCGCGGTACCCATGAGCAGTTCTTC. This codes for CATSDSRGTHEQFF.

The gene calls are TRBV6-6 and TRBJ1-1, with TRBD1 matching over 10 bases. The germline V gene has CDR1 MNHNY and CDR2 SVGAGI (reference sequence). The CDR3 contains 14 residues. Unmatched junction bases numbered 6, after V lost 4 bases and J lost 7 bases. The CDR3 sequence is CASSWLTGGFEAFF. For the CDR3, the DNA is TGTGCCAGCAGTTGGTTGACAGGGGGCTTTGAAGCTTTCTTT.

The chain couples TRBV19 to TRBJ2-2; D is possibly TRBD2 (6 bases). CDR1 and CDR2 (germline): LNHDA, SQIVND (reference sequence). V lost 8 bases to trimming and J lost 4 bases, with 11 bases between them. The length of the CDR3 is 13 residues. CDR3 DNA: TGTGCCAGTTCGAGGAGGGCCACCGGGGAGCTGTTTTTT. It encodes CASSRRATGELFF.

This chain links TRBV2 with TRBJ1-6; 7 bases fit TRBD1. Germline lookup yields CDR1 SNHLY and CDR2 FYNNEI. This CDR3 is built from 13 residues. Trimming cost V 6 bases and J 6 bases; bases outside gene matches: 2. This chain's CDR3 is CASRGGPNSPLHF. As DNA, the CDR3 is TGTGCCAGCAGAGGGGGCCCTAATTCACCCCTCCACTTT.

This clone was picked up a small number of times. The chain couples TRBV7-2 to TRBJ2-7; TRBD2 matches 10 bases. CDR3 length: 14 amino acids. Losses at the gene ends were 2 bases for V and 4 bases for J; bases not matched to a gene: 2. The germline CDR1 and CDR2 sequences are SGHTA and FQGNSA. The CDR3 loop is CASSLLAGVYEQYF. CDR3 DNA: TGTGCCAGCAGCTTACTAGCGGGAGTTTACGAGCAGTACTTC.

The chain has TRBV19 and TRBJ2-1; TRBD2 matches at 13 bases. After removal of 4 bases from V and 9 bases from J, the junction contained 6 bases not matched to a gene. This CDR3 region has 15 residues. Germline lookup yields CDR1 LNHDA and CDR2 SQIVND (reference sequence). The chain's CDR3 is CASSTRTSGSLEQFF. The CDR3 bases are TGTGCCAGTAGTACACGGACTAGCGGGAGTCTTGAGCAGTTCTTC.

J is TRBJ2-7 and V is TRBV4-1; 9 bases map to TRBD1. Trimming cost V 6 bases and J 3 bases; bases outside gene matches: 9. CDR3 length: 15 residues. Germline V gene sequence: CDR1 MGHRA, CDR2 YSYEKL. CDR3 loop: CASSGLGTGIYEQYF. As DNA, the CDR3 is TGCGCCAGCAGTGGGCTCGGGACAGGGATCTACGAGCAGTACTTC.

The chain recombines TRBV11-2 with TRBJ1-2, with TRBD1 matching 9 bases. Germline V CDR1 and CDR2: SGHAT, FQNNGV. There are 14 residues in the CDR3. V shed 5 bases and J 8 bases; nucleotides not matched to a gene: 9. Written as DNA, the CDR3 is TGTGCCAGCAGCCTAGGGACAGGGTTGGACGGCTACACCTTC. This sequence encodes CASSLGTGLDGYTF. Full variable domain (missing parts from reference TRBV11-2 and TRBJ1-2): EAGVAQSPRYKIIEKRQSVAFWCNPISGHATLYWYQQILGQGPKLLIQFQNNGVVDDSQLPKDRFSAERLKGVDSTLKIQPAKLEDSAVYLCASSLGTGLDGYTFGSGTRLTVV.

This CDR3 is CASSLRSRGDNEKLFF. In DNA form, the CDR3 reads TGTGCCAGCAGCTTGAGGTCTCGGGGGGACAATGAAAAACTGTTTTTT. The rearrangement uses TRBV5-5 and TRBJ1-4, with D maybe TRBD1 (5 bases). V dropped 1 base and J dropped 5 bases, with 15 bases sitting between them. CDR1 is SGHKS and CDR2 is YYEKEE in the germline V gene (reference sequence). The CDR3 extends over 16 amino acids. The whole variable domain, remainder taken from reference TRBV5-5 and TRBJ1-4, is DAGVTQSPTHLIKTRGQQVTLRCSPISGHKSVSWYQQVLGQGPQFIFQYYEKEERGRGNFPDRFSARQFPNYSSELNVNALLLGDSALYLCASSLRSRGDNEKLFFGSGTQLSVL.

The chain links TRBV27 to TRBJ1-5; perhaps TRBD1 as D (6 bases). The V and J ends lost 5 bases and 4 bases respectively, with 18 bases between them. CDR1 is MNHEY, CDR2 SMNVEV, per germline (reference sequence). This CDR3 is built from 16 residues. CDR3 nucleotide sequence: TGTGCCAGCAGTGCTCTCTCGGACAGACTGAATCAGCCCCAGCATTTT. This sequence encodes CASSALSDRLNQPQHF.

This clone was observed a handful of times. The chain has TRBV3-1 (or the pseudogene TRBV3-2) and TRBJ1-5, with TRBD1 matching over 7 bases. The V gene end was trimmed by 0 bases and the J gene end by 7 bases; junction bases not matched to a gene: 18. The CDR3 totals 19 residues. Germline V gene sequence: CDR1 LGHDT, CDR2 YNNKEL (reference sequence). The CDR3 DNA reads TGTGCCAGCAGCCAAGATTCCCGGAGAACAGGGGTTTATCGCCAGCCCCAGCATTTT. Its translation is CASSQDSRRTGVYRQPQHF.

The gene calls are TRBV30 and TRBJ2-3; TRBD2 matches at 11 bases. The CDR3 spans 17 residues. The ends lost 0 bases at V and 4 bases at J; junction bases unmatched: 9. Germline CDR1 reads GTSNPN; CDR2 reads SVGIG (reference sequence). CDR3 in amino acids: CAWSVGASGRLSDTQYF. CDR3 DNA sequence: TGTGCCTGGAGTGTAGGGGCTAGCGGGAGGTTGTCAGATACGCAGTATTTT.